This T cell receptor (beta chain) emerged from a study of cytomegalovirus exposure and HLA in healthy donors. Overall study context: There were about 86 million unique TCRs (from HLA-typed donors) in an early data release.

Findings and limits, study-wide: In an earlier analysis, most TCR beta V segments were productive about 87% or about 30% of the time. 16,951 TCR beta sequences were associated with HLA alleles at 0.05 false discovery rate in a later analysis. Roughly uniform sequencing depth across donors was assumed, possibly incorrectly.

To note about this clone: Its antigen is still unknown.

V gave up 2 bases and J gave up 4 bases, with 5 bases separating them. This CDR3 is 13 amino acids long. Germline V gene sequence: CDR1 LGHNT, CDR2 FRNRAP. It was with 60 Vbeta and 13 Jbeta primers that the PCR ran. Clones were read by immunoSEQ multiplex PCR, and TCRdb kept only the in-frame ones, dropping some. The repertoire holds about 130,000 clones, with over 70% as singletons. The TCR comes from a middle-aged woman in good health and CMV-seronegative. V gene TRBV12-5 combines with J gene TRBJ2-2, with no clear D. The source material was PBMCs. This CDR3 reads CASGLHSTGELFF. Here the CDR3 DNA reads TGTGCTAGTGGTTTGCATTCCACCGGGGAGCTGTTTTTT.